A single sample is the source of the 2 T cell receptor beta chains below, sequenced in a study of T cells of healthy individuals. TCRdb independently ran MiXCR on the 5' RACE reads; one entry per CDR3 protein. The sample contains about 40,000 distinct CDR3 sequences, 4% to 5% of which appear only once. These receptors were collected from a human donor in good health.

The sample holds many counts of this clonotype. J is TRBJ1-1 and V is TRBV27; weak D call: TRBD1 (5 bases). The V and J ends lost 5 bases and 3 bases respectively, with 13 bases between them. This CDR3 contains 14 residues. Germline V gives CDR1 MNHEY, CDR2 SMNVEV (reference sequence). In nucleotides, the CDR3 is TGTGCCAGCAGTCTCGGACCGGGGGACACTGAAGCTTTCTTT. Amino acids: CASSLGPGDTEAFF.

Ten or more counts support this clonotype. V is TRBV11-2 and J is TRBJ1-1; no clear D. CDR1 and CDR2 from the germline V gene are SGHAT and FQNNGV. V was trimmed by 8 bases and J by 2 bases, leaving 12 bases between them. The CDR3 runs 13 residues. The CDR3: CASLSRFNTEAFF. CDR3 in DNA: TGTGCCAGCCTATCCAGATTCAACACTGAAGCTTTCTTT.